Following are 4 T cell receptor beta chains from one sample sequenced in a study of CD8 T cells in ankylosing spondylitis. TCRdb re-called the 5' RACE reads with MiXCR, one entry per CDR3 protein. The repertoire holds around 100,000 distinct CDR3 sequences, with around 24% as singletons. The specimen sequenced was synovial fluid, either unsorted or a sorted T cell fraction (not recorded which). The receptor source for this set is a male donor with ankylosing spondylitis.

This clonotype was detected ten times or more. The chain recombines TRBV7-2 with TRBJ1-2; TRBD1 agrees at 7 bases. The J segment lost 3 bases and the V segment lost 5 bases, leaving 3 bases of the junction unmatched. CDR3 length equals 13 residues. Germline CDR1 reads SGHTA; CDR2 reads FQGNSA. CDR3 residues: CASSPDRDYGYTF. The CDR3 bases are TGTGCCAGCAGCCCCGACAGGGACTATGGCTACACCTTC.

This clonotype turned up a few times. The chain joins TRBV20-1 to TRBJ2-3, with 16 nucleotides matching TRBD2. Trimming took 6 bases from V and 7 from J; bases not matched to a gene: 16. The germline V gene has CDR1 DFQATT and CDR2 SNEGSKA (reference sequence). This CDR3 contains 18 residues. As DNA, the CDR3 is TGCAGTGCGCAGCCGGGACTAGCGGGAGGGGCTTATTTGAATACGCAGTATTTT. Protein product: CSAQPGLAGGAYLNTQYF.

The gene calls are TRBV5-1 and TRBJ1-2, with D maybe TRBD1 (5 bases). From germline, CDR1 is SGHRS and CDR2 YFSETQ. This CDR3 is built from 18 residues. V dropped 0 bases and J dropped 0 bases, with 18 bases sitting between them. CDR3 residues: CASSLGRLHDRANYGYTF. The CDR3 DNA is TGCGCCAGCAGCTTGGGAAGGTTGCACGACAGAGCTAACTATGGCTACACCTTC.

The CDR3 sequence: CAMTGAGTEAFF. CDR3 in DNA: TGTGCCATGACAGGGGCAGGTACTGAAGCTTTCTTT. The rearrangement uses TRBV10-3 and TRBJ1-1; 8 bases are shared with TRBD1. The CDR3 totals 12 residues. Trimming took 9 bases from V and 5 from J; bases not matched to a gene: 5. Germline assignment: CDR1 ENHRY and CDR2 SYGVKD.